Below, one T cell receptor beta chain is given with its context. Germline V lookup: CDR1 ENHRY, CDR2 SYGVKD. J lost 5 bases, V lost 4 bases, and 6 bases had no gene match. The CDR3 length is 14 residues. The entry originates in a study of T cells in Graves' hyperthyroidism and ophthalmopathy. Researchers amplified the TCR beta CDR3 regions from RNA transcripts. The primer set for the first-round RT-PCR of the TCR CDR3 was HTBI. A single record per CDR3 protein comes from TCRdb applying MiXCR to the multiplex PCR reads. The table has about 350,000 distinct CDR3 sequences, around 13% seen once. The sequencing sample was made of blood. This TCR derives from a woman aged 25 to 45 with Graves' hyperthyroidism. The chain has TRBV10-3 and TRBJ2-3, with 7 bases identical to TRBD2. The CDR3 here is CAISVQAGRDTQYF. Here the CDR3 DNA reads TGTGCCATCAGTGTTCAAGCGGGGAGAGATACGCAGTATTTT.